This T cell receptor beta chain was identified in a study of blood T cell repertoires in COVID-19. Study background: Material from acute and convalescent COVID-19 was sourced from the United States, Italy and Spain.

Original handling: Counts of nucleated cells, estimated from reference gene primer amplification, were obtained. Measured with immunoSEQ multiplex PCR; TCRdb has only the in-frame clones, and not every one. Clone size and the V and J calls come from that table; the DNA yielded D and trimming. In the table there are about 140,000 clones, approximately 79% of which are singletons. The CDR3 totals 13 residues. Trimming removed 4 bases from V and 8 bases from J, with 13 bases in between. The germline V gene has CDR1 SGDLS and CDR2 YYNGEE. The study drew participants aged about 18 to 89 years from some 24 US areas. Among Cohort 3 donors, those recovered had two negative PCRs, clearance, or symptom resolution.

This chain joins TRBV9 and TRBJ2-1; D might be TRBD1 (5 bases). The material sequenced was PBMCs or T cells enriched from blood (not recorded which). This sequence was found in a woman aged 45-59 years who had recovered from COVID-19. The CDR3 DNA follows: TGTGCCAGCAGCTTCCTTGGGGCCGATGAGCAGTTCTTC. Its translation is CASSFLGADEQFF.